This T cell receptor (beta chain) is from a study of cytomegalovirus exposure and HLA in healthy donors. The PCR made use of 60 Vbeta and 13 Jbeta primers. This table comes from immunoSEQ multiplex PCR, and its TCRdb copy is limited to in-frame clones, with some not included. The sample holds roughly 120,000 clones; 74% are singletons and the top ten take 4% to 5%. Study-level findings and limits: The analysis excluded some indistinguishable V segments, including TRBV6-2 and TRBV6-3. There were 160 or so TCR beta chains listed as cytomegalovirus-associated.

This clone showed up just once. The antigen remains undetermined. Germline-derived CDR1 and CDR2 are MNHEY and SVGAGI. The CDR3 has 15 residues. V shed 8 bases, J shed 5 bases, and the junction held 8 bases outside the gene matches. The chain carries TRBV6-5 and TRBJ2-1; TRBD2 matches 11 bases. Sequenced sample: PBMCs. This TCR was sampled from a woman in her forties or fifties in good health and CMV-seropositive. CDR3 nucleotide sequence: TGTGCCAGCTGCTCTGTAGCGGGGGGGGACAATGAGCAGTTCTTC. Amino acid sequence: CASCSVAGGDNEQFF.